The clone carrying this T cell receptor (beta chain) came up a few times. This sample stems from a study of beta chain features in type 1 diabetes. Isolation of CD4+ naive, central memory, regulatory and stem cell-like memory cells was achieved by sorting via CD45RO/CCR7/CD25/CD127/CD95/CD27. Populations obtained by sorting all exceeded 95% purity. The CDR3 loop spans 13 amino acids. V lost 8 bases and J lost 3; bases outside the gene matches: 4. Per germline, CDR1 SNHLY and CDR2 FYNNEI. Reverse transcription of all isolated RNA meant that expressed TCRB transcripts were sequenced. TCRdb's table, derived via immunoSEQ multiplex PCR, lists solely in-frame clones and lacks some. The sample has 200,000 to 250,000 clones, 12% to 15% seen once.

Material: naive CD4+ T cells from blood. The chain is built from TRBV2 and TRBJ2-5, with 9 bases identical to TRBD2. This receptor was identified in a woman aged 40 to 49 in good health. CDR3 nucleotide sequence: TGTGCCAGCCGCGGGGGGGGCGAAGAGACCCAGTACTTC. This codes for CASRGGGEETQYF.